This TCR beta chain was sequenced during a study of cytomegalovirus exposure and HLA in healthy donors. Germline loops: CDR1 SGDLS, CDR2 YYNGEE. V trimming: 0 bases; J trimming: 5 bases; junction bases outside the gene matches: 8. The CDR3 sequence is 17 residues long. The PCR was carried out with 60 Vbeta primers and 13 Jbeta primers. Some clones are missing from TCRdb's copy, which holds only in-frame ones; the method was immunoSEQ multiplex PCR. This sample yields about 150,000 clones, of which about 75% are seen a single time; over 6.5% belongs to the top ten. The source material was PBMCs. This receptor was obtained from a man in his thirties or forties in good health and CMV-seronegative. The rearrangement links TRBV9 to TRBJ2-5, with 12 bases matching TRBD2. The CDR3 loop reads CASSVGASGGAGETQYF. CDR3 nucleotide sequence: TGTGCCAGCAGCGTAGGGGCTAGCGGGGGGGCCGGGGAGACCCAGTACTTC.